This TCR beta chain was captured in a study of cytomegalovirus exposure and HLA in healthy donors. PCR amplification relied on 60 Vbeta primers (plus 13 Jbeta primers). Libraries were prepared by immunoSEQ multiplex PCR; TCRdb keeps only in-frame clonotypes and omits some of them. The sample holds some 110,000 clones; roughly 13% are singletons and the top ten take roughly 16%. This clone was seen only a few times. Trimming at V came to 0 bases and at J to 9 bases, leaving 12 bases not matched to a gene. The germline V gene has CDR1 SGHVS and CDR2 FQNEAQ. The CDR3 sequence is 16 residues long. The chain couples TRBV7-8 to TRBJ2-5; TRBD2 matches 8 bases. The clonotype originates from a man aged 35-49 years in good health and CMV-seropositive. The sample was PBMCs. The CDR3 DNA sequence: TGTGCCAGCAGCTTAGCTCTACGGCAGCGGGGGCGTGCCCAGTACTTC. As protein: CASSLALRQRGRAQYF.